The present T cell receptor (beta chain) was sequenced within a study of cytomegalovirus exposure and HLA in healthy donors (TCRdb year 2017). For the study in its entirety: According to an earlier analysis of 587 of the donors, 150 million to 200 million T cells yielded roughly 110 million unique TCR beta sequences and around 300 Gb of sequence data. Rather than using new phenotypic data, the later analysis identified candidate immune exposures from TCR beta sequences and from how often those sequences occurred across donors. Donor age, sex, ethnicity and CMV serostatus were collected together with the repertoire data. Typing coverage varied by locus: 629-630 donors for A, B, C, DRB1 and DQB1; more than 500 for DQA1; 600 to 610 for DPA1; roughly 450 for DPB1. An early release that covered roughly 600 HLA-typed donors contained 300 to 350 gigabases of sequencing data and tens of millions of unique TCR sequences. The study aimed to test whether cataloging public T cell receptors could reveal signatures of past pathogen exposure. To decide whether each TCR beta V gene segment behaved as functional or pseudogenic, an earlier analysis of approximately 620 of the donors relied on high-throughput TCR beta sequencing. All discovery cohort repertoires had been generated on a single sequencing platform. Roughly 5 DR-DQ haplotypes were handled as single units for association and clustering because linkage in the cohort was strong. To predict cytomegalovirus infection status, the study combined high-throughput TCR immunosequencing, statistical association of individual TCRs with disease status, and machine learning. The genetic ancestry cluster associated with self-reported Caucasian donors included approximately 85% of the 350 to 500 genotyped donors. In a later genetic analysis, genome-wide SNP genotypes for about three fifths of the 666 donors were used, and that subset was treated as a discovery cohort. Besides the first cohort of approximately 670 subjects, a separate validation cohort made up of 95 to 150 different subjects was used. In a later analysis, previously published TCR beta repertoires from some 640 donors were re-analyzed and high-resolution HLA genotyping was added so that TCR occurrence patterns could be studied. HLA typing covered class I and class II loci at four-digit resolution. The T cell repertoires of around 730 subjects were profiled by immunosequencing and related to cytomegalovirus serostatus. Among about 370 genotyped donors of the cohort, an average of around 250,000 unique TCR beta nucleotide sequences was sequenced per donor, of which roughly 17% were non-productive. General study outcomes and caveats: The study listed 150 to 200 TCR beta chains as associated with cytomegalovirus. A later analysis found that most CMV-associated TCR beta chains appeared HLA-restricted, with HLA associations seemingly driven largely by CMV exposure. In a later analysis, HLA-associated TCR beta chains showed more clonal expansion and lower generation probabilities than non-associated chains that were equally common. Correlated functional status among segregating V segments might reflect linkage disequilibrium, but an unknown experimental factor could not be ruled out. This cohort had only TCR beta chains sequenced, and the lack of alpha or paired-chain data limited which features could be detected. An association between a missense DCLRE1C variant and V-gene and J-gene trimming of TCR beta chains was found in a later genetic analysis and replicated in an independent cohort. According to a later analysis, parvovirus B19, influenza, CMV and Epstein-Barr virus appeared linked to several top co-occurrence clusters. When HLA alleles, especially DR and DQ, strongly co-occurred, TCR associations were difficult to assign to individual alleles. The sequencing pipeline was judged likely to have produced a cluster of highly shared sequence variants as a technical artifact. An earlier analysis of 587 of the donors showed that most TCR beta V segments appeared in productive rearrangements either about 87% or about 30% of the time, which broadly matched IMGT annotations. The 87-base-pair reads could not distinguish some IMGT-functional V segments, including TRBV6-2 and TRBV6-3, so those segments were excluded. CMV serostatus was the only immune exposure information available for the cohort. Specific HLA alleles were associated with around 18,000 TCR beta sequences at a false discovery rate of 0.05 in a later analysis. Compared with the roughly 720-donor mean, donors in an Asian-associated ancestry cluster had fewer N-insertions in productive TCRs, according to a later genetic analysis. Because counts were too low, some 17 rarely observed V segments, including chromosome 9 orphons, were left out of the earlier analysis of some 640 of the donors. Most TCR sequences were observed very rarely across donors, whereas some public TCRs were present in many individuals. In both the original and validation cohorts, the classifier was reported to diagnose cytomegalovirus status with high specificity and sensitivity. Roughly uniform sequencing depth across donors was assumed in presence/absence analyses, although this assumption may not hold. Because some donors lacked HLA typing at each locus, the association tests relied only on the typed subset. A further reported finding was that TCR beta sequences accurately predicted the HLA-A and HLA-B alleles for most subjects in the first cohort. In a later analysis, the rate of TCR association differed among HLA loci, with DRB1 alleles having the most associated TCRs and HLA-C alleles having the fewest. In vitro tests confirmed that three of the cytomegalovirus-associated TCR beta chains recognize cytomegalovirus antigens. The authors suggested that the approach could potentially be extended to other disease states and immunological phenotypes.

In the case of this clone: Its antigen remains undetermined. Base quality data are lacking; no much larger clone is found one base away.

The cohort consisted of 666 healthy bone marrow donors. All cohort members were sampled while nominally healthy, although unrecorded immune exposures were likely present. The donor tested CMV seronegative and was one of the 352 seronegative cohort members. A peripheral blood sample was provided by each donor, and peripheral blood mononuclear cells were used for TCR beta sequencing. The Qiagen DNeasy Blood Extraction Kit was used to extract genomic DNA from the blood cell samples. Trimming takes 4 bases off V and 5 bases off J; junction bases not matched to a gene: 6. The germline V gene specifies MNHEY as CDR1 and SVGAGI as CDR2. The CDR3 runs 15 residues from the cysteine to the phenylalanine. The kept DNA is CDR3 alone, 45 bases in frame from the first base. The receptor library was made with the immunoSEQ multiplex PCR assay. A mixture of 60 forward primers for TCR Vbeta segments and 13 reverse primers for TCR Jbeta segments was used in the multiplex PCR. A multiplex PCR assay on genomic DNA amplified the CDR3 region of rearranged TCR beta genes. Amplified TCR beta libraries were sequenced as 87-base-pair reads on the Illumina HiSeq System. On the study's bioinformatics: A later analysis tallied 75 million to 85 million unique TCR beta chains across the 666 repertoires, and some 10 million of those chains were shared by two or more donors. Raw reads were error-corrected and collapsed into unique sequences with a nearest-neighbor algorithm that merged closely related sequences to remove PCR and sequencing errors. V, D and J gene segments were assigned by aligning CDR3 sequences to IMGT reference sequences. For a sequence to be retained, a match of at least six nucleotides was required to both a V gene segment and a J gene segment. A rearrangement was called productive if the CDR3 had no stop codons and remained in frame with V and J, and every other rearrangement was called non-productive. CDR3 was defined according to IMGT convention as the region running from the second conserved V-encoded cysteine to the conserved J-encoded phenylalanine. The earlier analysis of a few hundred of the donors excluded sequences that lacked an unambiguous match to a single V gene segment. An earlier analysis of 500 to 700 of the donors classified V segments as functional when productive rearrangements were above 56.7% and as segregating when the standard deviation between donors was above 5%. To diagnose cytomegalovirus status from the catalog of TCR beta chain sequences, a statistical classification framework was built. V and J gene assignment, in a later analysis, came from comparing TCR nucleotide sequences with IMGT/GENE-DB human TR gene sequences. A later analysis assigned CDR3 sequences and most-parsimonious VDJ recombination scenarios with the TCRdist pipeline. In a later analysis, each TCR beta chain was defined by its CDR3 amino acid sequence together with its V-gene family, and reads lacking a unique V-gene family were excluded. As a way to deal with suspected cross-contamination and a sequencing artifact, a later analysis dropped roughly 620 nucleotide sequences that were highly shared and had low generation probability. A later analysis calculated a clonal expansion index for each public chain from normalized within-repertoire ranks of inferred template counts. Generation probabilities in a later analysis came from a VDJ recombination model fitted to out-of-frame rearrangements, and those results were checked against IGoR. A later analysis scored TCR-TCR, TCR-HLA and TCR-CMV co-occurrence with hypergeometric tests, applying a repertoire-size bias correction to TCR pairs. In a later analysis, false discovery rates were estimated by permuting HLA or CMV assignments 20 times. In a later analysis, co-occurring TCRs were grouped using DBSCAN, with TCRdist sequence similarity added in when clustering inside HLA-allele-positive subsets. Repertoires with fewer than 30,000 or more than 120,000 public chains were left out of co-occurrence clustering, as were five repertoires with anomalous nucleotide sharing. The clones in this table, taken by TCRdb from immuneACCESS, are in-frame only. Not every clone is retained; where verified, under half of the shortfall comes from an unresolved V gene, and the cause of the rest is unknown. That table gives V, J and clone size, and the DNA gave D and trimming. This sample is represented by about 140,000 clones; around 75% of them were singletons. The ten largest clones represent approximately 1.6% of the sample.

The sample was PBMCs. This TCR was sampled from a woman between 25 and 40 years old in good health and CMV-seronegative. The rearranged chain carries TRBV6-5 and TRBJ1-4; a stretch of 8 junction bases matches TRBD1. The CDR3 has the sequence CASSSSRGRNEKLFF. The nucleotide sequence reads as follows: TGTGCCAGCAGTTCCTCCAGGGGGCGAAATGAAAAACTGTTTTTT.